This entry lists 3 T cell receptor beta chains sequenced from one sample in a study of blood T cell repertoires in COVID-19. Clones were sequenced by immunoSEQ multiplex PCR, and TCRdb holds only the in-frame ones, with some missing. The sample holds over 150,000 clones, roughly 89% seen once. The material sequenced was peripheral blood. All receptors derive from a woman in her sixties who had recovered from COVID-19.

As for this clone: The CDR3 ends on some other residue instead of the conserved phenylalanine or tryptophan, so this is likely a read error. The limits of the CDR3 on the DNA are not certain, so only TCRdb's listed CDR3 is given. The chain uses TRBV12-3 or TRBV12-4 and TRBJ2-3; no DNA check was done on the table's D call, TRBD2. From its first to its last residue, the CDR3 has 13 amino acids. CDR3 residues: CASSLQSELALTI.

V gene TRBV19 combines with J gene TRBJ2-7; no clear D. Germline V lookup: CDR1 LNHDA, CDR2 SQIVND (reference sequence). The CDR3 runs 12 residues. The V and J ends lost 6 bases and 7 bases respectively, with 13 bases between them. The CDR3 reads CASSMRVEEQYF. The CDR3 nucleotides read TGTGCCAGTAGCATGCGAGTCGAGGAGCAGTACTTC.

The gene calls are TRBV11-2 and TRBJ2-5; the D gene is possibly TRBD2 (5 bases). V was trimmed by 0 bases and J by 4 bases, leaving 12 bases between them. CDR3 length: 15 residues. Germline assignment: CDR1 SGHAT and CDR2 FQNNGV. The CDR3 DNA sequence: TGTGCCAGCAGCTTAGAGTCTAGCCCCAGAGAGACCCAGTACTTC. It codes for CASSLESSPRETQYF.